This T cell receptor beta chain is from a study of OX40 agonist ivuxolimab in advanced cancers. In the study overall: Ivuxolimab was an agonistic, fully human IgG2 monoclonal antibody directed against OX40 (CD134), a costimulatory receptor. Intravenous ivuxolimab was administered to patients every 2 weeks at six dose levels: 0.01, 0.1, 0.3, 1.5, 3 and 10 mg/kg. Of the roughly 54 patients in dose escalation, about 19 had hepatocellular carcinoma, about 15 had melanoma, 9 had renal cell carcinoma and 9 had head and neck cancer. In the dose-escalation cohort, roughly 82% of patients were male, and the mean age was around 60 years with a range of roughly 20 to 79. Prior anti-PD-1, anti-PD-L1 or anti-CTLA-4 therapy was permitted, and approximately 40% of dose-escalation patients had received checkpoint inhibitors. Partial responses were achieved by three dose-escalation patients, of whom one had hepatocellular carcinoma and two had cutaneous melanoma. Peripheral TCRbeta sequencing was intended to test whether TCR sequence diversity was altered and clonal T-cell expansion was caused by ivuxolimab. The paper describes the monotherapy dose-escalation part (N = 52 patients) of the phase I trial of ivuxolimab.

V is cut by 4 bases and J by 4 bases, and the space between the germline ends is 13 bases. CDR1 MDHEN and CDR2 SYDVKM are derived from the germline V gene. The CDR3 has 14 amino acids, counting the end cysteine and phenylalanine. Of the read, only the CDR3 DNA is kept; its 42 bases are in frame from base 1. For sequencing of the TCRbeta CDR3 region, genomic DNA was extracted from the sorted cells. The immunoSEQ Assay was used to sequence the TCRbeta CDR3 regions. Held by TCRdb, this immuneACCESS table contains in-frame sequences only and omits some clones. Under half of the omission traces to an unresolved V gene where checked; the cause of the rest is unknown. This sample holds 20,000 to 25,000 clones; about four fifths were observed only once. 31% of the sample is taken by the ten largest. Notes on this clone: Its antigen is currently not known. Base qualities are not recorded, but no much larger clone differs from it by a single base.

Study-level results and caveats: In partial responders in the 0.1-3.0 mg/kg groups, normalized peripheral clonal expansion was found to be among the lowest, especially among CD8+ T cells. Clonal expansion of both CD4+ and CD8+ blood T cells was observed from baseline to week 6 at doses 0.1 to 3.0 mg/kg. Low levels of normalized T-cell clonal expansion were also seen in some patients who did not respond. The antigen specificity of the clonally expanded peripheral T cells was not determined. After ivuxolimab, more expanded clones were found on average in CD8+ T cells than in CD4+ T cells.

Patients with autoimmune disease history or receiving systemic immunosuppression were excluded from the trial. In every dose cohort, peripheral blood was drawn for TCR sequencing at baseline, cycle 4 day 1, and cycle 7 day 1. The samples were drawn from a first-in-human, open-label, multicenter phase I dose-escalation trial of ivuxolimab. Adults with locally advanced or metastatic melanoma, renal cell, hepatocellular, or head and neck squamous cell carcinoma were enrolled in the trial. Before TCR sequencing, CD4+ T cells and CD8+ T cells were sorted from peripheral blood as separate populations. The sample was CD4+ or CD8+ T cells sorted from blood, taken in a trial of the OX40 agonist ivuxolimab. The chain was built from TRBV28 and TRBJ1-1; there is no confident call for the D gene. The receptor was isolated from an adult with an advanced solid tumor such as melanoma, head and neck, liver or kidney cancer. The CDR3 protein is CASSYNRPGTEAFF. The DNA is as follows: TGTGCCAGCAGTTACAACCGCCCCGGCACTGAAGCTTTCTTT. With the portions outside the CDR3 filled from the reference TRBV28 and TRBJ1-1 genes, the complete variable region becomes DVKVTQSSRYLVKRTGEKVFLECVQDMDHENMFWYRQDPGLGLRLIYFSYDVKMKEKGDIPEGYSVSREKKERFSLILESASTNQTSMYLCASSYNRPGTEAFFGQGTRLTVV.